This is a list of T cell receptor beta chains from one sample in a study of CD8 T cells in Susac syndrome. MiXCR, run by TCRdb on the immunoSEQ multiplex PCR reads, gives a single entry per CDR3 protein. The sample lists about 240,000 distinct CDR3 sequences, less than 96% occurring once. The source material was CD4+ T cells from PBMCs. The receptors here all came from a human donor with Susac syndrome. Each CDR3 is given with its conserved first and last residue. The D gene is left open where the match is weak. The size of a clone is reported for some rows only, either as once, few or many, or as a class for expanded clones.

>TRBV5-1|NA|NA|TRBJ2-7
TGCGCCAGCAGCCCCGTCGGGACCTACGAGCAGTACTTC
CASSPVGTYEQYF
>TRBV20-1|NA|NA|TRBJ2-7
TGCAGTGCACCGCTCCGCTCCTACGAGCAGTACTTC
CSAPLRSYEQYF
>TRBV28|NA|NA|TRBJ2-7
TGTGCCAGCAGTTTACCCCCCCGAGGGGTCTACGAGCAGTACTTC
CASSLPPRGVYEQYF
>TRBV20-1|NA|NA|TRBJ2-5
TGCAGTGCTGGGGACCGAGGTCAAGAGACCCAGTACTTC
CSAGDRGQETQYF
>TRBV20-1|NA|TRBD2|TRBJ2-3
TGCAGTGCTTCCGGGACTAGCGGGAGGGCCGAGACAGATACGCAGTATTTT
CSASGTSGRAETDTQYF
>TRBV4-1|NA|NA|TRBJ2-1
TGCGCCAGCAGCCTTAAGGGACTGCCCTACAATGAGCAGTTCTTC
CASSLKGLPYNEQFF
>TRBV7-9|NA|NA|TRBJ1-3
TGTGCCAGCACCTCGAGCTCTGGAAACACCATATATTTT
CASTSSSGNTIYF
>TRBV25-1|NA|TRBD1|TRBJ1-1
TGTGCCAGCAGTGATTTCGGACAGGGGAGGGCTGAAGCTTTCTTT
CASSDFGQGRAEAFF
>TRBV29-1|once|TRBD1|TRBJ1-1
TGCAGCGTCGTTCCCGGACAGGGGTTTCTCCTTGGCACTGAAGCTTTCTTT
CSVVPGQGFLLGTEAFF
>TRBV20-1|NA|NA|TRBJ1-1
TGCAGTGCTAGAGATCAGGACGGGAGCACTGAAGCTTTCTTT
CSARDQDGSTEAFF
>TRBV28|NA|NA|TRBJ2-7
TGTGCCAGCAGTGTGAGGGACGGTGGGCAGTACTTC
CASSVRDGGQYF
>TRBV29-1|NA|TRBD1|TRBJ1-1
TGCAGCGTTGAAGTCAGGGGGCGGTTGACTGAAGCTTTCTTT
CSVEVRGRLTEAFF
>TRBV4-1|NA|NA|TRBJ1-1
TGCGCCAGCAGACCCCCTGGACAGAAAAACACTGAAGCTTTCTTT
CASRPPGQKNTEAFF
>TRBV3-1|once|NA|TRBJ2-7
TGTGCCAGCTCGGGAGACAGCGCGAGGTACGAGCAGTACTTC
CASSGDSARYEQYF
>TRBV29-1|NA|NA|TRBJ1-2
TGCAGCGTTCAGCTAGGGACGGGTGGCTACACCTTC
CSVQLGTGGYTF
>TRBV20-1|NA|NA|TRBJ2-7
TGCAGTGCTACTGGGGACACAAGCTACGAGCAGTACTTC
CSATGDTSYEQYF
>TRBV5-1|NA|TRBD2|TRBJ2-1
TGCGCCAGCACCTATAGCGGGAGAGACAATGAGCAGTTCTTC
CASTYSGRDNEQFF
>TRBV7-9|NA|NA|TRBJ1-2
TGTGCCAGCAGCCCCTCCAAGGGGAACTATGGCTACACCTTC
CASSPSKGNYGYTF
>TRBV12-3/TRBV12-4|once|TRBD1|TRBJ1-2
TGTGCCAGCAGTTTGACAGGGAAGGGCTACACCTTC
CASSLTGKGYTF
>TRBV11-2|NA|NA|TRBJ2-7
TGTGCCAGCAGCTCGTATGGGAGGACCGGCTACGAGCAGTACTTC
CASSSYGRTGYEQYF
>TRBV7-2|NA|TRBD1|TRBJ2-7
TGTGCCAGCAGCTCAGGGACAGGGGCCGTCGAGCAGTACTTC
CASSSGTGAVEQYF
>TRBV15|NA|NA|TRBJ2-1
TGTGCCACCAGCAGAGAGAACAATTTCTACAATGAGCAGTTCTTC
CATSRENNFYNEQFF
>TRBV3-1|NA|NA|TRBJ2-7
TGTGCCAGCAGCCTGGGACACCGATCCTACGAGCAGTACTTC
CASSLGHRSYEQYF
>TRBV2|NA|TRBD1|TRBJ1-4
TGTGCCAGCAGTGAGAGGCAGGGGGCCGGTAATGAAAAACTGTTTTTT
CASSERQGAGNEKLFF
>TRBV12-3/TRBV12-4|NA|NA|TRBJ1-2
TGTGCCAGCAGGGACAGCTCGGTCCCTGGCTACACCTTC
CASRDSSVPGYTF
>TRBV19|NA|NA|TRBJ1-1
TGTGCCAGTAGTATAGGGGGGCTCGCTGAAGCTTTCTTT
CASSIGGLAEAFF
>TRBV2|NA|NA|TRBJ2-7
TGTGCCAGCAGCGTACAACAGCTATCCTACGAGCAGTACTTC
CASSVQQLSYEQYF
>TRBV4-2|NA|NA|TRBJ2-7
TGTGCCAGCAGCCAAGTAGGTTCAGGCTCCTACGAGCAGTACTTC
CASSQVGSGSYEQYF
>TRBV29-1|once|TRBD2|TRBJ2-1
TGCAGCGTTGACGCGACTAGCGTTCGCAATGAGCAGTTCTTC
CSVDATSVRNEQFF
>TRBV7-9|NA|NA|TRBJ2-5
TGTGCCAGCAGCCCCCCTACTGGCAGAGAGGACGGAGCCCCCCGGTACTTC
CASSPPTGREDGAPRYF
>TRBV7-9|NA|TRBD1|TRBJ1-1
TGTGCCAACAGCTTAAGAGGGGGCATGAACACTGAAGCTTTCTTT
CANSLRGGMNTEAFF